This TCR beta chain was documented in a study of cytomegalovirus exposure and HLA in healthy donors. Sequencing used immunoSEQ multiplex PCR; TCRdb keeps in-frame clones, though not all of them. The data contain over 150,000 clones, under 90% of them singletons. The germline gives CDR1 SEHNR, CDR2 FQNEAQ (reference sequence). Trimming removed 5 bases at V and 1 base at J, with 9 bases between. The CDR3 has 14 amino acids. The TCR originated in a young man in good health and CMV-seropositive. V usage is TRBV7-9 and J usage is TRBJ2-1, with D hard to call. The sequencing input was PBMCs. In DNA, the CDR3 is TGTGCCAGCAGCGATCTAAGATCCTACAATGAGCAGTTCTTC. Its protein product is CASSDLRSYNEQFF.